This T cell receptor beta chain came from a study of blood T cell repertoires in COVID-19. Study context: T cells, B-cell-depleted T cells, or PBMCs provided the cDNA or gDNA that served as material.

Measured with immunoSEQ multiplex PCR; TCRdb has only the in-frame clones, and not every one. Of roughly 57,000 clones listed, around 79% are singletons. Trimming removed 6 bases at V and 0 bases at J, with 11 bases between. This CDR3 is built from 15 residues. Germline-derived CDR1 and CDR2 are MNHNY and SVGAGI (reference sequence). The V gene is TRBV6-6, the J gene TRBJ2-2, with D tentatively TRBD1 (6 bases). Specimen: peripheral blood. The receptor was derived from a woman in her sixties or seventies with acute or convalescent COVID-19. CDR3 sequence reads: CASRRTDANTGELFF. The CDR3, as DNA: TGTGCCAGCAGAAGGACAGACGCGAACACCGGGGAGCTGTTTTTT.